Listed below are T cell receptor beta chains from one sample, sequenced in a study of T cell repertoires in cytomegalovirus infection. From the reads, TCRdb called clonotypes with MiXCR, one entry per CDR3 protein. The sample has hundreds of thousands of distinct CDR3 sequences; 30% to 40% are singletons. No antigen has been assigned to these receptors. The sequencing here drew on cultured PBMCs, taken from culture after CMV antigen stimulation. The receptors were gathered from a human donor in good health (CMV status not recorded). Some clones in this sample may be carry-over from other donors' samples. CDR3s include the opening cysteine and the closing phenylalanine or tryptophan. D genes are given only for firm matches. Size values are once, few and many counts, or a class for expanded clones, and some rows have none.

>NA|13|many|TRBJ2-3|TRBV7-2
CASSLAGEVTQYF
TGTGCCAGCAGCTTAGCGGGAGAGGTGACGCAGTATTTT
>NA|13|many|TRBJ2-5|TRBV7-7
CASSRGAEETQYF
TGTGCTAGCAGCCGAGGGGCAGAAGAGACCCAGTACTTC
>NA|13|NA|TRBJ2-1|TRBV18
CASSPAAYNEQFF
TGTGCCAGCAGCCCGGCTGCCTACAATGAGCAGTTCTTC
>NA|16|few|TRBJ1-2|TRBV7-9
CASSPTPGQGDYGYTF
TGTGCCAGCAGCCCCACCCCCGGGCAGGGCGACTATGGCTACACCTTC
>TRBD1|16|few|TRBJ2-2|TRBV7-9
CASSFRDRLNTGELFF
TGTGCCAGCAGCTTTCGGGACAGACTGAACACCGGGGAGCTGTTTTTT
>NA|14|few|TRBJ2-1|TRBV7-3
CASSLKGGYNEQFF
TGTGCCAGCAGCTTAAAAGGTGGTTACAATGAGCAGTTCTTC
>NA|15|many|TRBJ2-1|TRBV7-2
CASSFDPPGYNEQFF
TGTGCCAGCAGCTTCGACCCCCCCGGGTACAATGAGCAGTTCTTC
>NA|16|NA|TRBJ2-3|TRBV9
CASSVGRSKYTDTQYF
TGTGCCAGCAGCGTCGGAAGGTCGAAATACACAGATACGCAGTATTTT
>NA|14|NA|TRBJ2-1|TRBV7-2
CASSFGGDWDEQFF
TGTGCCAGCAGCTTTGGTGGAGATTGGGATGAGCAGTTCTTC
>NA|15|NA|TRBJ2-7|TRBV6-8
CASSYVTSGSYEQYF
TGTGCCAGCAGTTATGTGACGTCGGGCTCCTACGAGCAGTACTTC
>NA|14|many|TRBJ2-5|TRBV7-2
CASSLKAGTETQYF
TGTGCCAGCAGCTTAAAGGCGGGAACGGAGACCCAGTACTTC
>TRBD1|14|many|TRBJ1-3|TRBV7-2
CASSSTGGGNTIYF
TGTGCCAGCAGCTCTACAGGGGGAGGAAACACCATATATTTT
>NA|13|NA|TRBJ2-2|TRBV6-2/TRBV6-3
CASSYRFAGELFF
TGTGCCAGCAGTTACCGGTTCGCCGGGGAGCTGTTTTTT
>NA|15|few|TRBJ2-1|TRBV6-5
CASSRLLRGKDEQFF
TGTGCCAGCAGTCGACTTCTGAGGGGTAAGGATGAGCAGTTCTTC
>TRBD2|16|many|TRBJ2-7|TRBV7-2
CASSLVTSGSSYEQYF
TGTGCCAGCAGCCTGGTTACTAGCGGGAGCTCCTACGAGCAGTACTTC
>NA|12|NA|TRBJ1-1|TRBV20-1
CSAAGSATEAFF
TGCAGTGCGGCCGGGTCCGCCACTGAAGCTTTCTTT
>NA|15|NA|TRBJ2-1|TRBV10-3
CAISESTLGADEQFF
TGTGCCATCAGTGAGTCGACATTGGGCGCGGATGAGCAGTTCTTC
>TRBD1|14|once|TRBJ2-5|TRBV3-1
CASSSTGGSATQYF
TGTGCCAGCAGCTCCACAGGGGGCTCAGCGACCCAGTACTTC
>NA|13|NA|TRBJ2-2|TRBV12-3/TRBV12-4
CASSRDGTGELFF
TGTGCCAGCAGCCGGGACGGAACCGGGGAGCTGTTTTTT
>TRBD2|16|NA|TRBJ2-1|TRBV19
CASSPPSSGGYNEQFF
TGTGCCAGTAGCCCACCTTCTAGCGGGGGTTACAATGAGCAGTTCTTC
>NA|10|NA|TRBJ2-2|TRBV12-3/TRBV12-4
CASSQSELFF
TGTGCCAGCAGTCAATCCGAGCTGTTTTTT
>TRBD2|15|few|TRBJ2-1|TRBV6-2/TRBV6-3
CASSLTSGRSIEQFF
TGTGCCAGCAGCTTGACTAGCGGGAGAAGTATTGAGCAGTTCTTC
>TRBD2|17|NA|TRBJ2-1|TRBV20-1
CSAAGRWEVRSYNEQFF
TGCAGTGCAGCGGGAAGGTGGGAGGTCCGCTCCTACAATGAGCAGTTCTTC
>NA|15|NA|TRBJ2-1|TRBV6-5
CASSYGASSYNEQFF
TGTGCCAGCAGTTACGGCGCCAGCTCCTACAATGAGCAGTTCTTC
>NA|11|few|TRBJ2-1|TRBV12-3/TRBV12-4
CASSWYNEQFF
TGTGCCAGCAGTTGGTACAATGAGCAGTTCTTC
>NA|15|NA|TRBJ2-7|TRBV28
CASSLVGASSYEQYF
TGTGCCAGCAGTTTAGTCGGGGCCAGCTCCTACGAGCAGTACTTC
>TRBD2|16|few|TRBJ2-1|TRBV20-1
CSARGPVTSGRNEQFF
TGCAGTGCTAGAGGACCTGTGACTAGCGGGAGAAATGAGCAGTTCTTC
>NA|16|few|TRBJ1-2|TRBV28
CASSNLLGEGGYGYTF
TGTGCCAGCAGCAACTTGTTAGGTGAAGGGGGGTATGGCTACACCTTC
>NA|15|NA|TRBJ2-7|TRBV6-1
CASSEGGPPYYEQYF
TGTGCCAGCAGTGAGGGGGGCCCGCCTTACTACGAGCAGTACTTC
>NA|15|NA|TRBJ1-6|TRBV4-1
CASSQDPGYNSPLHF
TGCGCCAGCAGCCAAGATCCGGGCTATAATTCACCCCTCCACTTT
>NA|14|NA|TRBJ1-4|TRBV12-3/TRBV12-4
CASSPRWGNEKLFF
TGTGCCAGCAGCCCCAGGTGGGGTAATGAAAAACTGTTTTTT
>NA|17|few|TRBJ2-2|TRBV9
CASSVATGTGYTGELFF
TGTGCCAGCAGCGTAGCTACGGGGACGGGATACACCGGGGAGCTGTTTTTT
>TRBD2|15|many|TRBJ2-1|TRBV7-3
CASSIGLAGLDEQFF
TGTGCCAGCAGCATAGGACTAGCGGGGTTGGATGAGCAGTTCTTC
>NA|14|NA|TRBJ2-7|TRBV12-3/TRBV12-4
CASRKALSSYEQYF
TGTGCCAGCAGAAAAGCCTTGAGCTCCTACGAGCAGTACTTC
>NA|14|NA|TRBJ2-4|TRBV10-3
CAISESGGQNIQYF
TGTGCCATCAGTGAGTCAGGGGGACAAAACATTCAGTACTTC